What follows are 6 T cell receptor beta chains derived from one specimen sequenced in a study of blood T cell repertoires in COVID-19. Sequencing used immunoSEQ multiplex PCR; TCRdb keeps in-frame clones, though not all of them. Among around 200,000 clones listed, around 91% were seen once. The sample consisted of PBMCs or T cells enriched from blood (not recorded which). The source is a woman between 18 and 29 years old who had recovered from COVID-19.

The chain has TRBV3-1 (or the pseudogene TRBV3-2) and TRBJ2-5; TRBD2 aligns across 9 bases. V shed 2 bases, J shed 5 bases, and the junction held 9 bases outside the gene matches. CDR3 length equals 16 residues. Germline assignment: CDR1 LGHDT and CDR2 YNNKEL (reference sequence). The CDR3 DNA reads TGTGCCAGCAGCCAATTCTCCAGGAGCGGGAGGGAGACCCAGTACTTC. Translating it yields CASSQFSRSGRETQYF.

The rearrangement uses TRBV2 and TRBJ2-1; D is undetermined. V shed 8 bases and J shed 6 bases, with 8 bases lying between them. The CDR3 runs 11 residues. Germline V lookup: CDR1 SNHLY, CDR2 FYNNEI. Here the CDR3 reads CASYFPNEQFF. Here the CDR3 DNA reads TGTGCCAGCTACTTTCCCAATGAGCAGTTCTTC.

V usage is TRBV5-6 and J usage is TRBJ2-7, with 9 bases lining up with TRBD1. V trimming: 4 bases; J trimming: 3 bases; junction bases outside the gene matches: 8. The length of the CDR3 is 15 residues. Germline loops: CDR1 SGHDT, CDR2 YYEEEE. The CDR3 loop is CASSPRWGQGYEQYF. The CDR3 region has the DNA TGTGCCAGCAGCCCGCGTTGGGGACAGGGCTACGAGCAGTACTTC.

In its sample, this clone was seen once. This CDR3 reads CASNGGTGTSYEQYF. CDR3 coding DNA: TGTGCCAGCAATGGGGGGACAGGGACTTCCTACGAGCAGTACTTC. This chain connects TRBV6-7 to TRBJ2-7; TRBD1 aligns across 9 bases. TRBV6-7 falls under the ORF class, with uncertain function. Losses at the gene ends were 7 bases for V and 1 base for J; bases not matched to a gene: 8. This CDR3 has 15 residues.

The rearrangement joins TRBV5-1 to TRBJ2-3; 7 nucleotides agree with TRBD2. V was pared by 4 bases and J by 0 bases, with 5 bases of the junction left unmatched. CDR3 length: 15 residues. The germline gives CDR1 SGHRS, CDR2 YFSETQ. Here the CDR3 reads CASSIQAGSTDTQYF. DNA of the CDR3: TGCGCCAGCAGCATCCAAGCGGGAAGCACAGATACGCAGTATTTT. Based on the CDR3 plus reference TRBV5-1 and TRBJ2-3, the full variable domain is KAGVTQTPRYLIKTRGQQVTLSCSPISGHRSVSWYQQTPGQGLQFLFEYFSETQRNKGNFPGRFSGRQFSNSRSEMNVSTLELGDSALYLCASSIQAGSTDTQYFGPGTRLTVL.

This chain uses TRBV13 with TRBJ2-3; D is perhaps TRBD2 (6 bases). The CDR3 totals 17 residues. V gave up 2 bases and J gave up 6 bases, with 21 bases separating them. Germline lookup yields CDR1 PRHDT and CDR2 FYEKMQ (reference sequence). The CDR3 reads CASSLSPAGLKRDTQYF. The CDR3 DNA is TGTGCCAGCAGCTTATCTCCAGCCGGACTAAAAAGGGATACGCAGTATTTT.